This passage covers 20 T cell receptor beta chains from one sample sequenced in a study of cytomegalovirus exposure and HLA in healthy donors. The PCR ran on 60 Vbeta and 13 Jbeta primers. Some clones are missing from TCRdb's copy, which holds only in-frame ones; the method was immunoSEQ multiplex PCR. The sample includes about 260,000 clones, approximately 84% of them seen just once. The sample taken for sequencing was PBMCs. The receptors come from a woman in her thirties or forties in good health and CMV-seropositive.

CDR3 sequence: CASSSNRDRNSEKLFF. As DNA, the CDR3 is TGTGCCAGCAGTTCGAACCGGGACAGGAATAGTGAAAAACTGTTTTTT. V usage is TRBV28 and J usage is TRBJ1-4; 8 bases map to TRBD1. Germline CDR1 reads MDHEN; CDR2 reads SYDVKM. Trimming at V came to 4 bases and at J to 7 bases, leaving 11 bases not matched to a gene. The length of the CDR3 is 16 residues.

The rearrangement uses TRBV6-5 and TRBJ2-1; a weak D match, TRBD2 (6 bases). Germline loops: CDR1 MNHEY, CDR2 SVGAGI. This CDR3 comprises 15 residues. V dropped 5 bases and J dropped 3 bases, with 14 bases sitting between them. Written as DNA, the CDR3 is TGTGCCAGCAGTCAAGTCGGTAGCGGCTACAATGAGCAGTTCTTC. The encoded protein is CASSQVGSGYNEQFF.

This clone was counted once. The chain recombines TRBV7-5 with TRBJ2-1; the table's D call of TRBD2 was not tested on the DNA. TRBV7-5 is annotated as a pseudogene. The CDR3 totals 15 residues. The chain's CDR3 is CVRSLGGRTYNEQFF. The DNA of the CDR3 is TGTGTCAGAAGCTTAGGAGGGAGAACCTACAATGAGCAGTTCTTC.

This chain uses TRBV5-1 with TRBJ1-1; possibly TRBD1 for D (5 bases). The CDR3 has 13 residues. With 3 bases removed from V and 4 bases from J, the gap between germline ends came to 10 bases. Germline V gene lookup returns CDR1 SGHRS and CDR2 YFSETQ. CDR3 residues: CASSWGRFTEAFF. Written as DNA, the CDR3 is TGCGCCAGCAGCTGGGGCAGGTTCACTGAAGCTTTCTTT.

The genes are TRBV9 and TRBJ2-7; D is uncertain. Trimming removed 4 bases at V and 1 base at J, with 18 bases between. Germline V gene sequence: CDR1 SGDLS, CDR2 YYNGEE. The length of the CDR3 is 16 residues. CDR3 bases: TGTGCCAGCAGCCCCGGCGGAGCAGTCGCATCCTACGAGCAGTACTTC. Translation: CASSPGGAVASYEQYF.

This clone was observed once. The rearrangement joins TRBV2 to TRBJ1-3; D is ambiguous. Germline loops: CDR1 SNHLY, CDR2 FYNNEI. The CDR3 contains 15 residues. With 8 bases removed from V and 0 bases from J, the gap between germline ends came to 14 bases. In DNA form, the CDR3 reads TGTGCCAGCGGCCCCGAGAGGTCCTCTGGAAACACCATATATTTT. Protein sequence: CASGPERSSGNTIYF.

CDR3 residues: CASSTPLNREGWADTQYF. CDR3 coding DNA: TGTGCCAGCAGCACCCCCCTCAACCGGGAGGGGTGGGCAGATACGCAGTATTTT. The rearrangement links TRBV11-2 to TRBJ2-3; TRBD2 agrees at 8 bases. The germline gives CDR1 SGHAT, CDR2 FQNNGV. The ends lost 5 bases at V and 4 bases at J; junction bases unmatched: 17. The CDR3 is 18 residues long.

The CDR3 sequence: CASSEGNSNQPQHF. The CDR3 bases are TGTGCCAGCAGTGAAGGTAATTCCAATCAGCCCCAGCATTTT. The chain has TRBV2 and TRBJ1-5; D not resolved. Germline V gives CDR1 SNHLY, CDR2 FYNNEI. Between the trimmed V and J ends, which lost 1 base and 3 bases, there was a span of 7 bases. The CDR3 runs 14 residues.

The chain is built from TRBV19 and TRBJ2-7; weak D call: TRBD2 (5 bases). This CDR3 has 15 amino acids. Germline V gene sequence: CDR1 LNHDA, CDR2 SQIVND (reference sequence). The germline V and J ends were trimmed by 5 bases and 5 bases, with 19 bases remaining between them. The CDR3 is CASSGPRTGKDEQYF. CDR3 nucleotide sequence: TGTGCCAGTAGTGGACCCAGGACTGGGAAGGACGAGCAGTACTTC.

This clone was observed a single time. The chain employs TRBV7-3 and TRBJ1-1; D is uncertain. The CDR3 covers 15 residues. V gave up 0 bases and J gave up 0 bases, with 8 bases separating them. Germline CDR1 SGHTA, CDR2 FQGTGA. CDR3 bases: TGTGCCAGCAGCTTAACTACAGTCATGAACACTGAAGCTTTCTTT. The encoded protein is CASSLTTVMNTEAFF.

This chain joins TRBV28 and TRBJ1-5, with TRBD1 matching over 7 bases. The ends lost 6 bases at V and 1 base at J; junction bases unmatched: 6. Germline CDR1 reads MDHEN; CDR2 reads SYDVKM. The CDR3 runs to 15 residues. The CDR3 DNA sequence: TGTGCCAGCAGAACAGGGGATGGAAGCAATCAGCCCCAGCATTTT. It codes for CASRTGDGSNQPQHF.

With regard to this clone: Distinct nucleotide sequences in the sample also encode this CDR3. The chain has TRBV5-1 and TRBJ2-1, with D possibly being TRBD2 (5 bases). CDR1 and CDR2 from the germline V gene are SGHRS and YFSETQ. Deletions cut 3 bases from V and 9 bases from J, with 13 bases between. The CDR3 extends over 13 amino acids. The CDR3 sequence is CASSSTSPIEQFF. In nucleotides, the CDR3 is TGCGCCAGCAGCTCCACTAGTCCGATTGAGCAGTTCTTC.

The chain employs TRBV30 and TRBJ2-3; 8 bases align to TRBD2. Germline V gene sequence: CDR1 GTSNPN, CDR2 SVGIG (reference sequence). V dropped 8 bases and J dropped 4; count of bases not matched to a gene: 5. The CDR3 extends over 12 amino acids. The CDR3 DNA reads TGTGCCCGGACTAGCTCTGCAGATACGCAGTATTTT. Residues: CARTSSADTQYF.

V is TRBV7-2 and J is TRBJ2-1; 14 bases fit TRBD2. Germline CDR1 and CDR2: SGHTA and FQGNSA. With 5 bases clipped from V and 8 bases from J, the junction kept 8 bases outside the gene matches. This CDR3 is built from 16 residues. CDR3 coding DNA: TGTGCCAGCAGCATAAGAGCGACTAGCGGGAGGGATGAGCAGTTCTTC. This encodes CASSIRATSGRDEQFF. The entire variable domain, with the rest obtained from reference TRBV7-2 and TRBJ2-1, is as follows: GAGVSQSPSNKVTEKGKDVELRCDPISGHTALYWYRQSLGQGLEFLIYFQGNSAPDKSGLPSDRFSAERTGGSVSTLTIQRTQQEDSAVYLCASSIRATSGRDEQFFGPGTRLTVL.

J is TRBJ1-2 and V is TRBV6-6; TRBD1 might be the D (6 bases). CDR1 and CDR2 from the germline V gene are MNHNY and SVGAGI (reference sequence). Trimming took 6 bases from V and 6 from J, leaving 20 bases between them. This CDR3 comprises 15 residues. CDR3 protein: CASRHREVGQNGYTF. The CDR3 DNA reads as TGTGCCAGCAGGCACAGGGAAGTAGGTCAAAATGGCTACACCTTC.

The V call is TRBV6-1, the J call TRBJ1-5, with D uncertain. CDR1 MNHNS and CDR2 SASEGT come from the germline V gene. The V and J ends lost 5 bases and 3 bases respectively, with 14 bases between them. The CDR3 is 15 residues long. The CDR3 spells CASSPTGGPNQPQHF. CDR3 in DNA: TGTGCCAGCAGTCCCACCGGAGGCCCCAATCAGCCCCAGCATTTT.

The chain uses TRBV30 and TRBJ2-5; 12 nucleotides match TRBD1. Germline V gene lookup returns CDR1 GTSNPN and CDR2 SVGIG (reference sequence). The V and J ends lost 2 bases and 5 bases, in that order; junction bases with no gene match: 3. There are 14 residues in the CDR3. The CDR3 sequence: CAWSWDRGRETQYF. CDR3 nucleotide sequence: TGTGCCTGGAGTTGGGACAGGGGGCGGGAGACCCAGTACTTC.

V and J are TRBV28 and TRBJ2-3; 10 bases are a match to TRBD2. The CDR3 totals 16 residues. The trim removed 10 bases at V and 1 base at J, leaving 11 bases unmatched. Looked up from germline, CDR1 is MDHEN and CDR2 is SYDVKM. The CDR3 DNA sequence: TGTGCCACCACCATTTGGACTAGCGGAGGCACAGATACGCAGTATTTT. This codes for CATTIWTSGGTDTQYF.

The genes are TRBV19 and TRBJ1-1; no definite D call. V was shortened by 5 bases and J by 1 base, with 11 bases between the two germline ends. Germline V gene data show CDR1 as LNHDA and CDR2 as SQIVND (reference sequence). This CDR3 contains 14 residues. This CDR3 reads CASSLGGTNTEAFF. CDR3 sequence (DNA): TGTGCCAGTAGTCTTGGCGGAACGAACACTGAAGCTTTCTTT.

This chain connects TRBV27 to TRBJ2-3; no firm D call. V was pared by 3 bases and J by 2 bases, with 6 bases between. This CDR3 is built from 13 residues. Germline lookup yields CDR1 MNHEY and CDR2 SMNVEV (reference sequence). The chain's CDR3 is CASSFFHTDTQYF. The DNA of the CDR3 is TGTGCCAGCAGTTTTTTTCACACAGATACGCAGTATTTT.